This T cell receptor (beta chain) was observed in a study of a mutant IDH1 vaccine in newly diagnosed glioma. For the study at large: Vaccinations, eight in total, occurred in weeks 1, 3, 5, 7, 11, 15, 19, 23. Onset of vaccination occurred 4-6 weeks following radiotherapy alone, or with temozolomide cycles.

A note on this clone: Its antigen is still unknown.

The sample's time point: week 23, last vaccination. A single vaccine dose contained 300 ug of mutant IDH1 20-mer peptide, and topical imiquimod was used with it. Sequencing was performed with immunoSEQ multiplex PCR; in TCRdb, only in-frame clones are kept and a portion is missing. This sample has about 55,000 clones; under 90% occur once, and the top ten carry more than 5.5%. The CDR3 runs to 15 residues. The germline V and J ends were trimmed by 7 bases and 2 bases, with 16 bases remaining between them. Germline V gene lookup returns CDR1 MGHDK and CDR2 SYGVNS. The TCR was taken from a man between 40 and 49 years old with glioma. The chain carries TRBV25-1 and TRBJ2-3, with D perhaps assigned TRBD1 or TRBD2 (5 bases each). The material sequenced was PBMCs, taken from a glioma patient whose treatment included an IDH1 peptide vaccine. CDR3 DNA: TGTGCCAGCACCCCGTCTTGGGGGTCCACAGATACGCAGTATTTT. Translated: CASTPSWGSTDTQYF. The full variable domain, its missing parts supplied by reference TRBV25-1 and TRBJ2-3, is EADIYQTPRYLVIGTGKKITLECSQTMGHDKMYWYQQDPGMELHLIHYSYGVNSTEKGDLSSESTVSRIRTEHFPLTLESARPSHTSQYLCASTPSWGSTDTQYFGPGTRLTVL.